This T cell receptor (beta chain) was observed in a study of cytomegalovirus exposure and HLA in healthy donors. Overall study results and limits: As confirmed in vitro, a few CMV-associated chains were specific for CMV antigens. Associated with cytomegalovirus, according to the listing, were approximately 160 TCR beta chains. CMV serostatus alone was available as immune exposure information. What was likely a sequencing artifact was a cluster of highly shared sequence variants.

V lost 5 bases to trimming and J lost 3 bases, with 11 bases between them. Germline V CDR1 and CDR2: PRHDT, FYEKMQ (reference sequence). CDR3 length: 14 residues. The PCR had 60 Vbeta and 13 Jbeta primers. Clones were sequenced by immunoSEQ multiplex PCR, and TCRdb holds only the in-frame ones, with some missing. This table has 100,000 to 150,000 clones, 70% to 85% appearing once. Notes on this clone: Its specificity is unknown.

J is TRBJ1-5 and V is TRBV13, with D possibly being TRBD1 (5 bases). The source of this sequence is a man between 35 and 55 years old in good health and CMV-seropositive. The sample consisted of PBMCs. The CDR3 protein is CASSTGLVNQPQHF. In nucleotides, the CDR3 is TGTGCCAGCAGCACGGGACTAGTCAATCAGCCCCAGCATTTT.